These 10 T cell receptor beta chains originate from one sample sequenced in a study of T cells after posttransplantation cyclophosphamide (TCRdb year 2016). Receptor amplification or capture employed the immunoSEQ multiplex PCR assay. The immuneACCESS repertoire file appears here via TCRdb, limited to in-frame rearrangements. These files lack a portion of the clones; in checked studies, under half of the deficit traces to unresolved V genes, and the cause of the others is not known. There are about 34,000 clones in this sample, and none of them is a singleton. Jointly, the top ten make up less than 7.5% of the sample. Source material: PBMCs. These receptors were taken from a woman in her fifties or sixties in good health and a related stem cell transplant donor.

The V and J genes are TRBV7-2 and TRBJ2-5; 8 bases align to TRBD1. Trimming cost V 5 bases and J 5 bases; bases outside gene matches: 1. Germline CDR1 is SGHTA and CDR2 is FQGNSA. CDR3 length: 12 residues. The CDR3 here is CASSQGAETQYF. The CDR3, as DNA: TGTGCCAGCAGCCAGGGGGCTGAGACCCAGTACTTC.

This clone was observed many times. This chain connects TRBV7-9 to TRBJ2-7; TRBD2 aligns across 13 bases. V shed 5 bases, J shed 2 bases, and the junction held 12 bases outside the gene matches. CDR1 and CDR2 (germline): SEHNR, FQNEAQ (reference sequence). The CDR3 contains 18 residues. The DNA for the CDR3 is TGTGCCAGCAGCCCGATACTAGCGGGAGGGCCGTTGGCCTACGAGCAGTACTTC. It specifies CASSPILAGGPLAYEQYF.

The chain recombines TRBV7-9 with TRBJ2-3, with TRBD2 matching 9 bases. With V trimmed by 4 bases and J by 0 bases, 8 bases remained unmatched. Germline CDR1 is SEHNR and CDR2 is FQNEAQ (reference sequence). CDR3 length: 17 amino acids. CDR3 DNA: TGTGCCAGCAGCTCCTACCCCGGGACTAGCAGCACAGATACGCAGTATTTT. Translated, it gives CASSSYPGTSSTDTQYF.

This clone was seen at least ten times. The chain joins TRBV27 to TRBJ2-7, with TRBD2 as a possible D gene (6 bases). Germline V gene sequence: CDR1 MNHEY, CDR2 SMNVEV (reference sequence). CDR3 size: 14 residues. The V gene lost 8 bases and the J gene lost 3 bases, with 17 bases spanning the gap. The CDR3 DNA is TGTGCCAGCGTGGGAGGAAACAGGTTCTACGAGCAGTACTTC. It is translated as CASVGGNRFYEQYF.

This clone was seen repeatedly, ten times or more. This chain uses TRBV11-2 with TRBJ1-3; D gene unclear. V was cut by 5 bases and J by 0 bases, with 11 bases left in between. The V gene's germline CDR1 is SGHAT and CDR2 FQNNGV. The CDR3 covers 15 residues. The CDR3 sequence: CASSVFRHSGNTIYF. The DNA of the CDR3 is TGTGCCAGCAGCGTCTTCAGACACTCTGGAAACACCATATATTTT.

This clone has a count of ten or more. The chain is built from TRBV15 and TRBJ2-1; D possibly corresponds to TRBD2 (6 bases). Germline V lookup: CDR1 LNHNV, CDR2 YYDKDF (reference sequence). Trimming cost V 1 base and J 4 bases, with 11 bases left between them. This CDR3 spans 15 amino acids. CDR3 in DNA: TGTGCCACCAGCAGAGCGGCGGGGTCTTACAATGAGCAGTTCTTC. This gives the protein CATSRAAGSYNEQFF.

This clone was seen at least ten times. J is TRBJ2-1 and V is TRBV10-3; D possibly corresponds to TRBD1 (7 bases). V was clipped by 0 bases and J by 7 bases, with 19 bases between them. Germline V lookup: CDR1 ENHRY, CDR2 SYGVKD. The CDR3 extends over 17 amino acids. The CDR3 DNA reads as TGTGCCATCAGTGAGTCCAGTAGCCAGGGGGGTCGGAATGAGCAGTTCTTC. Protein product: CAISESSSQGGRNEQFF.

This clone was found a few times. V gene TRBV13 combines with J gene TRBJ1-2; TRBD1 aligns across 11 bases. The CDR3 contains 15 residues. Germline CDR1 is PRHDT and CDR2 is FYEKMQ (reference sequence). V dropped 5 bases and J dropped 6; count of bases not matched to a gene: 8. CDR3 region: CASSGTGTGGDGYTF. The CDR3 nucleotides are TGTGCCAGCAGCGGAACCGGGACAGGGGGTGATGGCTACACCTTC.

This clone was observed many times. V and J are TRBV14 and TRBJ1-1; possibly TRBD1 for D (6 bases). The CDR3 loop spans 14 amino acids. CDR1 and CDR2 from the germline V gene are SGHDN and FVKESK. V was pared by 5 bases and J by 1 base, with 11 bases between. CDR3 sequence reads: CASSWGQQNTEAFF. DNA of the CDR3: TGTGCCAGCAGCTGGGGACAACAGAACACTGAAGCTTTCTTT.

The V call is TRBV15, the J call TRBJ1-2; the D gene is possibly TRBD1 (6 bases). V lost 0 bases, J lost 5 bases, and 16 bases lay in between. The CDR3 has 16 amino acids. Per the germline V gene, CDR1 is LNHNV and CDR2 is YYDKDF (reference sequence). CDR3 coding DNA: TGTGCCACCAGCAGAGATGGAGGGGGACGCCTTTATGGCTACACCTTC. As protein: CATSRDGGGRLYGYTF. Looking up the rest from reference TRBV15 and TRBJ1-2 gives the full variable domain: DAMVIQNPRYQVTQFGKPVTLSCSQTLNHNVMYWYQQKSSQAPKLLFHYYDKDFNNEADTPDNFQSRRPNTSFCFLDIRSPGLGDTAMYLCATSRDGGGRLYGYTFGSGTRLTVV.